These 7 T cell receptor beta chains were sequenced from one sample in a study of cytomegalovirus exposure and HLA in healthy donors. PCR employed 60 Vbeta and 13 Jbeta primers. Sequenced by immunoSEQ multiplex PCR; TCRdb stores in-frame clones only, minus some. The sample has around 170,000 clones, about 80% seen once. Material for sequencing was PBMCs. The receptors shown here come from a woman younger than 45 in good health and CMV-seronegative.

The chain employs TRBV7-3 and TRBJ1-6; 8 bases map to TRBD1. Per the germline V gene, CDR1 is SGHTA and CDR2 is FQGTGA. The CDR3 runs 15 residues. V shed 5 bases and J 10 bases; nucleotides not matched to a gene: 10. CDR3 sequence reads: CASSISGGVTSPLHF. The DNA for the CDR3 is TGTGCCAGCAGCATATCAGGGGGCGTTACGTCACCCCTCCACTTT.

This clone was seen just once. The V and J genes are TRBV27 and TRBJ1-2, with 9 bases lining up with TRBD1. The germline V gene has CDR1 MNHEY and CDR2 SMNVEV (reference sequence). Trimming at V came to 3 bases and at J to 7 bases, leaving 3 bases not matched to a gene. The CDR3 contains 13 residues. The CDR3 DNA follows: TGTGCCAGCAGTTTCACAGGGGGCCGTGGCTACACCTTC. Translated: CASSFTGGRGYTF.

The chain combines TRBV18 with TRBJ2-3; TRBD1 might be the D (5 bases). The germline V and J ends were trimmed by 6 bases and 6 bases, with 19 bases remaining between them. The CDR3 runs 15 residues. In germline, CDR1 is KGHSH, CDR2 LQKENI. CDR3 DNA: TGTGCCAGCTCCGGAATCTGGGGCACCGGGGATACGCAGTATTTT. It yields the protein CASSGIWGTGDTQYF.

The V call is TRBV30, the J call TRBJ1-1; no clear D gene. Looked up from germline, CDR1 is GTSNPN and CDR2 is SVGIG (reference sequence). The CDR3 consists of 10 residues. For the CDR3, the DNA is TGTGCGTCGGGAGAGACTGAAGCTTTCTTT. This gives the protein CASGETEAFF.

The V and J genes are TRBV19 and TRBJ1-1; D is perhaps TRBD1 (5 bases). CDR1 is LNHDA and CDR2 is SQIVND in the germline V gene (reference sequence). CDR3 length equals 20 residues. The V and J ends lost 3 bases and 0 bases respectively, with 26 bases between them. The CDR3 region is CASSIVAPFRGGTMNTEAFF. CDR3 DNA: TGTGCCAGTAGTATCGTGGCACCGTTTAGGGGCGGCACCATGAACACTGAAGCTTTCTTT.

The rearrangement links TRBV4-2 to TRBJ2-2; 10 nucleotides align to TRBD2. The CDR3 runs 17 residues. The J segment lost 6 bases and the V segment lost 4 bases, leaving 11 bases of the junction unmatched. Germline CDR1 and CDR2: LGHNA and YNFKEQ. CDR3 nucleotide sequence: TGTGCCAGCAGCCCTATGACGGGACTAGCGTCGTCCGGGGAGCTGTTTTTT. Residues: CASSPMTGLASSGELFF.

The chain uses TRBV12-5 and TRBJ2-3; the match to TRBD1 covers 8 bases. CDR3 length: 15 amino acids. The ends lost 6 bases at V and 7 bases at J; junction bases unmatched: 12. Germline V gene data show CDR1 as LGHNT and CDR2 as FRNRAP. CDR3: CASGPGQGARNTQYF. The CDR3 DNA reads as TGTGCTAGTGGCCCCGGGCAGGGGGCGCGGAATACGCAGTATTTT.